This T cell receptor beta chain was sequenced in a study of blood T cell repertoires in COVID-19. Study overall: The origin of the acute and convalescent COVID-19 samples was the United States, Italy and Spain. The cDNA or gDNA used as material had been derived from T cells, B-cell-depleted T cells, or PBMCs.

Per the original methods: Scientists estimated how many nucleated cells there were by amplifying reference gene primers. Repertoires were generated with immunoSEQ multiplex PCR, while TCRdb's copy carries only in-frame clones and drops some. V and J calls and clone size are given by that table; D and trimming were obtained from the DNA. The table includes tens of thousands of clones, 75% to 90% detected once. The CDR3 sequence is 13 residues long. Germline lookup yields CDR1 SNHLY and CDR2 FYNNEI. Trimming took off 7 bases at V and 3 bases at J, with 13 bases between the two ends. The sample comprised peripheral blood. The rearrangement links TRBV2 to TRBJ2-7; TRBD1 might be the D (5 bases). The source of this sequence is a human donor in a cohort sampled during active COVID-19. The CDR3 bases are TGTGCCAGCAAGGGGCTGAATGTCTACGAGCAGTACTTC. This codes for CASKGLNVYEQYF.